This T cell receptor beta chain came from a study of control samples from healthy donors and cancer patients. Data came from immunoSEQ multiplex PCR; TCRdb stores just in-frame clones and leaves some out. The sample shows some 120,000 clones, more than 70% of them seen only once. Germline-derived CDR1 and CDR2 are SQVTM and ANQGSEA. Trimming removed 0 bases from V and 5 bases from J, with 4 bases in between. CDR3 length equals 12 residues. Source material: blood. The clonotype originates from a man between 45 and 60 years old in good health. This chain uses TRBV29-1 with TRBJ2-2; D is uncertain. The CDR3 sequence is CSVEEQTGELFF. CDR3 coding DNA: TGCAGCGTTGAAGAACAGACCGGGGAGCTGTTTTTT.